Below, 16 T cell receptor beta chains from the same sample are listed, as sequenced in a study of T cells in Graves' hyperthyroidism and ophthalmopathy. It was RNA transcripts that yielded the amplified TCR beta CDR3 regions. A first-round RT-PCR of the TCR CDR3 used the HTBI primer set. MiXCR, applied by TCRdb to the multiplex PCR reads, yields one record per CDR3 protein. The table lists approximately 600,000 distinct CDR3 sequences, around 13% of them singletons. Sequenced material: blood. These receptors were collected from a woman in her 30s with Graves' hyperthyroidism that later progressed to Graves' ophthalmopathy.

About this clonotype: One end of the junction fails to match germline, which may point to a read error. The J gene is TRBJ2-3, the V gene TRBV3-1, with D unresolved. The V gene's germline CDR1 is LGHDT and CDR2 YNNKEL (reference sequence). The CDR3 totals 12 residues. CDR3 sequence (DNA): TGTGACAGCAGCCAAGAGGAGACTACGCAGTATTTT. Its translation: CDSSQEETTQYF.

About this clonotype: A read error may be the cause here, since a much bigger clone is one base away. This chain links TRBV30 with TRBJ1-4; the D is unclear. Germline CDR1 GTSNPN, CDR2 SVGIG (reference sequence). CDR3 length: 15 residues. Trimming took off 5 bases at V and 8 bases at J, with 21 bases between the two ends. For the CDR3, the DNA is TGTGCCTGGGGGAGAAGGAGTAACGGCGAAGAAAAACTGTTTTTT. Amino acids: CAWGRRSNGEEKLFF. Drawing the rest from reference TRBV30 and TRBJ1-4, the complete variable domain is SQTIHQWPATLVQPVGSPLSLECTVEGTSNPNLYWYRQAAGRGLQLLFYSVGIGQISSEVPQNLSASRPQDRQFILSSKKLLLSDSGFYLCAWGRRSNGEEKLFFGSGTQLSVL.

This clonotype showed up just a few times. J is TRBJ2-1 and V is TRBV19; TRBD1 might be the D (7 bases). The CDR3 spans 14 residues. Germline V gene sequence: CDR1 LNHDA, CDR2 SQIVND (reference sequence). The V gene lost 3 bases and the J gene lost 4 bases, with 10 bases spanning the gap. CDR3 region: CASSIQGGYNEQFF. CDR3 nucleotide sequence: TGTGCCAGTAGTATTCAGGGGGGATACAATGAGCAGTTCTTC.

This clonotype was seen ten or more times. The chain has TRBV11-2 and TRBJ2-7; D perhaps matches TRBD2 (5 bases). The ends were cut back, 1 base at V and 2 bases at J, with 9 bases in the middle. Germline CDR1 reads SGHAT; CDR2 reads FQNNGV. The CDR3 contains 14 residues. The CDR3, as DNA: TGTGCCAGCAGCTTAGGAGGGTCGGCCTACGAGCAGTACTTC. Its translation: CASSLGGSAYEQYF.

This clonotype has at least ten counts. The V and J genes are TRBV20-1 and TRBJ1-1; D not certain. Germline V gene sequence: CDR1 DFQATT, CDR2 SNEGSKA (reference sequence). V was pared by 0 bases and J by 0 bases, with 20 bases between. The CDR3 runs 18 residues. The CDR3 sequence is CSARDSPNRLQMNTEAFF. The CDR3 DNA reads TGCAGTGCTAGAGACAGCCCAAACAGATTACAGATGAACACTGAAGCTTTCTTT.

This clonotype was counted between two and nine times. CDR3 sequence: CASSPPRTGLYEQYF. DNA for the CDR3: TGTGCCAGCAGCCCTCCAAGAACAGGTTTATACGAGCAGTACTTC. The chain carries TRBV13 and TRBJ2-7; D is perhaps TRBD1 (5 bases). Trimming removed 5 bases at V and 4 bases at J, with 18 bases between. CDR3 size: 15 residues. Germline CDR1 PRHDT, CDR2 FYEKMQ (reference sequence).

This clonotype was recorded at least ten times. The chain is built from TRBV7-9 and TRBJ2-1; tentatively, D is TRBD2 (5 bases). The CDR3 has 16 residues. V lost 5 bases and J lost 6, with 20 bases in between. Germline loops: CDR1 SEHNR, CDR2 FQNEAQ (reference sequence). The CDR3 region is CASSPPGSAHVNEQFF. The CDR3 nucleotides read TGTGCCAGCAGCCCCCCGGGTAGCGCCCATGTCAATGAGCAGTTCTTC. Variable domain in full (rest from reference TRBV7-9 and TRBJ2-1): DTGVSQNPRHKITKRGQNVTFRCDPISEHNRLYWYRQTLGQGPEFLTYFQNEAQLEKSRLLSDRFSAERPKGSFSTLEIQRTEQGDSAMYLCASSPPGSAHVNEQFFGPGTRLTVL.

The chain joins TRBV6-5 to TRBJ2-3, with 12 bases that match TRBD2. Trimming at V came to 2 bases and at J to 6 bases, leaving 6 bases not matched to a gene. CDR1 and CDR2 (germline): MNHEY, SVGAGI. The CDR3 extends over 16 amino acids. The CDR3 DNA reads TGTGCCAGCAGTTACAACCTAGCGGGAGGGCTGGATACGCAGTATTTT. It is translated as CASSYNLAGGLDTQYF.

This clonotype was seen many times. The chain couples TRBV20-1 to TRBJ2-1, with 7 nucleotides matching TRBD1. This CDR3 is built from 15 residues. Unmatched junction bases numbered 9, after V lost 2 bases and J lost 5 bases. Germline loops: CDR1 DFQATT, CDR2 SNEGSKA (reference sequence). The CDR3 region is CSARKPGQMNNEQFF. CDR3 bases: TGCAGTGCTAGAAAGCCGGGACAGATGAACAATGAGCAGTTCTTC.

Notes on this clonotype: A much larger clone is a single base away; this may be a read error. CDR3 sequence reads: CSARNTGGYSYTF. In DNA, the CDR3 is TGCAGTGCTAGAAACACAGGGGGCTATAGCTACACCTTC. This rearrangement joins TRBV20-1 to TRBJ1-2; TRBD1 matches at 9 bases. There are 13 residues in the CDR3. Per the germline V gene, CDR1 is DFQATT and CDR2 is SNEGSKA (reference sequence).

This clonotype has at least ten counts. The chain has TRBV7-2 and TRBJ1-6; D is undetermined. CDR3 length: 15 residues. V was shortened by 2 bases and J by 7 bases, with 12 bases between the two germline ends. Germline V gives CDR1 SGHTA, CDR2 FQGNSA. CDR3 region: CASSLYGLRNSPLHF. The CDR3 DNA reads as TGTGCCAGCAGCTTATACGGGCTGAGGAATTCACCCCTCCACTTT.

The chain is built from TRBV6-6 and TRBJ2-3; no firm D call. V was trimmed by 0 bases and J by 2 bases, leaving 15 bases between them. Looked up from germline, CDR1 is MNHNY and CDR2 is SVGAGI (reference sequence). The length of the CDR3 is 17 residues. CDR3 loop: CASSYSMADVNTDTQYF. The DNA for the CDR3 is TGTGCCAGCAGTTACTCGATGGCGGACGTGAACACAGATACGCAGTATTTT.

In this sample, this clonotype turned up many times. V and J are TRBV27 and TRBJ1-5, with D unclear. CDR3 size: 15 residues. Germline values: CDR1 MNHEY, CDR2 SMNVEV (reference sequence). V was pared by 2 bases and J by 0 bases, with 8 bases between. The CDR3 DNA reads TGTGCCAGCAGTTTAATGGCGGGTAGCAATCAGCCCCAGCATTTT. It specifies CASSLMAGSNQPQHF.

This clonotype has a handful of counts. This chain uses TRBV5-1 with TRBJ2-6; D remains unclear. The CDR3 covers 14 residues. Germline lookup yields CDR1 SGHRS and CDR2 YFSETQ. The V end was cut by 6 bases, the J end by 0 bases, with 7 bases between. The CDR3 loop is CASMDLSGANVLTF. The CDR3 DNA reads as TGCGCCAGCATGGACCTCTCTGGGGCCAACGTCCTGACTTTC.

This clonotype was seen repeatedly, ten times or more. V usage is TRBV7-8 and J usage is TRBJ1-2; maybe TRBD1 (6 bases). Trimming took 1 base from V and 8 from J, leaving 17 bases between them. Germline values: CDR1 SGHVS, CDR2 FQNEAQ. The length of the CDR3 is 15 residues. Here the CDR3 reads CASSLETIQGRGYTF. CDR3 nucleotides: TGTGCCAGCAGCTTAGAAACAATACAGGGACGGGGCTACACCTTC.

This clonotype was detected ten times or more. The genes are TRBV19 and TRBJ1-2; TRBD1 agrees at 10 bases. Trimming took 7 bases from V and 2 from J; bases not matched to a gene: 1. In germline, CDR1 is LNHDA, CDR2 SQIVND (reference sequence). The length of the CDR3 is 13 residues. The DNA of the CDR3 is TGTGCCAGTACGGGACAGGGGAACTATGGCTACACCTTC. Protein product: CASTGQGNYGYTF.